This TCR beta chain was observed in a study of response to subunit inactivated influenza vaccine. Regarding the study as a whole: Each seasonal flu vaccination may recruit only limited new T cells, authors suggested.

The CDR3 covers 14 residues. V lost 1 base and J lost 2, with 9 bases in between. Germline values: CDR1 SEHNR, CDR2 FQNEAQ (reference sequence). As for this clonotype: Antigen specificity is unknown.

From the RT-PCR reads, TCRdb called clonotypes with MiXCR, one entry per CDR3 protein. This table holds 860,000 or so distinct CDR3 sequences, 21% found once. The sequenced sample was PBMCs from blood, obtained more than 4 days after vaccination. The chain recombines TRBV7-9 with TRBJ2-7, with D hard to call. This receptor was obtained from a man in his fifties who received an inactivated influenza vaccine. The CDR3 loop reads CASSLVMGTYEQYF. The CDR3 DNA sequence: TGTGCCAGCAGCTTAGTTATGGGAACCTACGAGCAGTACTTC.